This is a list of T cell receptor beta chains from one sample in a study of regulatory T cells in long-lasting Graves disease. Each CDR3 protein gets one entry after TCRdb re-called the multiplex PCR reads with MiXCR. The sample lists 400,000 to 450,000 distinct CDR3 sequences, about 15% occurring once. In addition, the sample was reused for a study of T cells in Graves' hyperthyroidism and ophthalmopathy.

The sequences come from peripheral blood mononuclear cells (PBMCs), collected at new diagnosis, from a patient treated with antithyroid drugs. The receptors here all came from a woman aged 25 to 39 with Graves disease. Each CDR3 is given with its conserved first and last residue. Fields, in order: V gene, clone size, J gene, D gene, CDR3 length, CDR3 protein, CDR3 DNA. D genes are given only for firm matches. Rows may omit the clone size; those that give it use once, few, many or a size class.

v_call: TRBV7-9; clone_size: many; j_call: TRBJ2-1; d_call: NA; cdr3_length: 21; cdr3_aa: CASSATPGQGPERELGNEQFF; cdr3_nt: TGTGCCAGCAGCGCCACCCCGGGACAGGGACCCGAGCGGGAGTTGGGCAATGAGCAGTTCTTC
v_call: TRBV6-2/TRBV6-3; clone_size: many; j_call: TRBJ1-1; d_call: NA; cdr3_length: 15; cdr3_aa: CASFRDVGRAAGAFF; cdr3_nt: TGTGCCAGCTTCAGGGACGTCGGTCGGGCCGCCGGGGCTTTCTTT
v_call: TRBV7-3; clone_size: many; j_call: TRBJ2-1; d_call: TRBD2; cdr3_length: 15; cdr3_aa: CASHRAGVRDNEQFF; cdr3_nt: TGTGCCAGCCATAGAGCGGGAGTTCGAGACAATGAGCAGTTCTTC
v_call: TRBV5-8; clone_size: NA; j_call: TRBJ2-4; d_call: TRBD1; cdr3_length: 15; cdr3_aa: CASSRTGITKNIQYF; cdr3_nt: TGTGCCAGCAGCCGGACAGGGATTACCAAAAACATTCAGTACTTC
v_call: TRBV27; clone_size: many; j_call: TRBJ2-7; d_call: TRBD2; cdr3_length: 17; cdr3_aa: CASSPYRTSGSKYEQYF; cdr3_nt: TGTGCCAGCAGTCCATACAGGACTAGCGGGAGTAAGTACGAGCAGTACTTC
v_call: TRBV7-8; clone_size: many; j_call: TRBJ2-1; d_call: NA; cdr3_length: 14; cdr3_aa: CASSLRDNYNEQFF; cdr3_nt: TGTGCCAGCAGCTTAAGGGACAACTACAATGAGCAGTTCTTC
v_call: TRBV19; clone_size: few; j_call: TRBJ1-2; d_call: TRBD1; cdr3_length: 18; cdr3_aa: CASSIDRSGQGEAYGYTF; cdr3_nt: TGTGCCAGTAGTATAGACCGATCTGGACAGGGGGAAGCCTATGGCTACACCTTC
v_call: TRBV30; clone_size: many; j_call: TRBJ1-1; d_call: NA; cdr3_length: 14; cdr3_aa: CAWSVYGPNTEAFF; cdr3_nt: TGTGCCTGGAGTGTATATGGCCCGAACACTGAAGCTTTCTTT
v_call: TRBV5-1; clone_size: many; j_call: TRBJ2-1; d_call: NA; cdr3_length: 12; cdr3_aa: CASSLALSEQFF; cdr3_nt: TGCGCCAGCAGCTTGGCCCTCAGTGAGCAGTTCTTC
v_call: TRBV29-1; clone_size: NA; j_call: TRBJ1-2; d_call: NA; cdr3_length: 13; cdr3_aa: CSVAGRGGYGYTF; cdr3_nt: TGCAGCGTTGCGGGCAGGGGTGGCTATGGCTACACCTTC
v_call: TRBV27; clone_size: many; j_call: TRBJ2-1; d_call: TRBD1; cdr3_length: 13; cdr3_aa: CASWTGLYNEQFF; cdr3_nt: TGTGCCAGCTGGACAGGACTCTACAATGAGCAGTTCTTC
v_call: TRBV15; clone_size: many; j_call: TRBJ2-1; d_call: TRBD2; cdr3_length: 20; cdr3_aa: CATSRVGWTSGRAPYNEQFF; cdr3_nt: TGTGCCACCAGCAGAGTGGGGTGGACTAGCGGGAGGGCCCCCTACAATGAGCAGTTCTTC
v_call: TRBV6-1; clone_size: many; j_call: TRBJ1-5; d_call: NA; cdr3_length: 14; cdr3_aa: CASRGQYSNQPQHF; cdr3_nt: TGTGCCAGTCGAGGACAGTATAGCAATCAGCCCCAGCATTTT
v_call: TRBV2; clone_size: many; j_call: TRBJ2-7; d_call: TRBD1; cdr3_length: 15; cdr3_aa: CASRGPGQDSYEQYF; cdr3_nt: TGTGCCAGCAGGGGACCGGGACAGGATTCCTACGAGCAGTACTTC
v_call: TRBV24-1; clone_size: NA; j_call: TRBJ2-7; d_call: NA; cdr3_length: 13; cdr3_aa: CATGGQSDNEQYF; cdr3_nt: TGTGCCACCGGCGGACAGTCGGACAACGAGCAGTACTTC
v_call: TRBV3-1; clone_size: many; j_call: TRBJ2-7; d_call: TRBD1; cdr3_length: 14; cdr3_aa: CASSVDRAFSEQYF; cdr3_nt: TGTGCCAGCAGTGTGGACAGGGCCTTCTCCGAGCAGTACTTC
v_call: TRBV20-1; clone_size: few; j_call: TRBJ2-1; d_call: TRBD2; cdr3_length: 17; cdr3_aa: CSASLIQGGSPYNEQFF; cdr3_nt: TGCAGTGCTAGTCTCATCCAGGGCGGGAGCCCCTACAATGAGCAGTTCTTC
v_call: TRBV27; clone_size: NA; j_call: TRBJ2-7; d_call: NA; cdr3_length: 14; cdr3_aa: CASRRAQSNYEQYF; cdr3_nt: TGTGCCAGCCGGAGGGCCCAATCTAACTACGAGCAGTACTTC
v_call: TRBV5-6; clone_size: many; j_call: TRBJ1-6; d_call: NA; cdr3_length: 15; cdr3_aa: CASSLSPTGSSPLHF; cdr3_nt: TGTGCCAGCAGCTTGTCCCCAACAGGGAGTTCACCCCTCCACTTT
v_call: TRBV20-1; clone_size: many; j_call: TRBJ2-7; d_call: TRBD1; cdr3_length: 14; cdr3_aa: CSALGDRVTYEQYF; cdr3_nt: TGCAGTGCCCTGGGCGACAGGGTGACCTACGAGCAGTACTTC
v_call: TRBV10-2; clone_size: NA; j_call: TRBJ2-2; d_call: NA; cdr3_length: 14; cdr3_aa: CASSHIRNAGELFF; cdr3_nt: TGCGCCAGCAGTCACATCAGGAACGCCGGGGAGCTGTTTTTT
v_call: TRBV9; clone_size: NA; j_call: TRBJ1-1; d_call: NA; cdr3_length: 13; cdr3_aa: CASSAGWDTEAFF; cdr3_nt: TGTGCCAGCAGCGCGGGATGGGACACTGAAGCTTTCTTT
v_call: TRBV12-3/TRBV12-4; clone_size: many; j_call: TRBJ2-4; d_call: NA; cdr3_length: 16; cdr3_aa: CASSFVNWGPKNIQYF; cdr3_nt: TGTGCCAGCAGTTTCGTCAATTGGGGGCCGAAAAACATTCAGTACTTC
v_call: TRBV12-3/TRBV12-4; clone_size: many; j_call: TRBJ1-2; d_call: NA; cdr3_length: 14; cdr3_aa: CASSPWGGAVGYTF; cdr3_nt: TGTGCCAGCAGTCCTTGGGGAGGGGCGGTTGGCTACACCTTC
v_call: TRBV2; clone_size: many; j_call: TRBJ1-1; d_call: TRBD1; cdr3_length: 15; cdr3_aa: CASSADRGPNTEAFF; cdr3_nt: TGTGCCAGCAGTGCCGACAGGGGCCCGAACACTGAAGCTTTCTTT
v_call: TRBV29-1; clone_size: few; j_call: TRBJ2-7; d_call: TRBD1; cdr3_length: 15; cdr3_aa: CSVRRGTGAAYEQYF; cdr3_nt: TGCAGCGTCCGCCGTGGGACAGGGGCGGCCTACGAGCAGTACTTC
v_call: TRBV19; clone_size: few; j_call: TRBJ1-1; d_call: NA; cdr3_length: 13; cdr3_aa: CASSTNRDTEAFF; cdr3_nt: TGTGCCAGTAGTACTAACAGGGATACTGAAGCTTTCTTT
v_call: TRBV12-5; clone_size: many; j_call: TRBJ1-5; d_call: NA; cdr3_length: 15; cdr3_aa: CADLTRQGKDQPQHF; cdr3_nt: TGTGCCGACCTTACCAGGCAGGGTAAAGATCAGCCCCAGCATTTT
v_call: TRBV27; clone_size: few; j_call: TRBJ1-1; d_call: TRBD1; cdr3_length: 15; cdr3_aa: CASSSGRGLNTEAFF; cdr3_nt: TGTGCCAGCAGTTCGGGCAGGGGGCTTAACACTGAAGCTTTCTTT
v_call: TRBV15; clone_size: many; j_call: TRBJ1-1; d_call: NA; cdr3_length: 15; cdr3_aa: CATSSLRGGGTEAFF; cdr3_nt: TGTGCCACCAGTAGCCTCAGGGGCGGGGGGACTGAAGCTTTCTTT
v_call: TRBV20-1; clone_size: NA; j_call: TRBJ1-2; d_call: NA; cdr3_length: 12; cdr3_aa: CSASPTNYGYTF; cdr3_nt: TGCAGTGCTAGCCCTACTAACTATGGCTACACCTTC
v_call: TRBV11-2; clone_size: many; j_call: TRBJ1-1; d_call: NA; cdr3_length: 16; cdr3_aa: CASNLNGGRGFTEAFF; cdr3_nt: TGTGCCAGCAACCTAAACGGGGGGCGGGGTTTTACTGAAGCTTTCTTT
v_call: TRBV27; clone_size: few; j_call: TRBJ2-7; d_call: TRBD2; cdr3_length: 15; cdr3_aa: CASSFGSSGLYEQYF; cdr3_nt: TGTGCCAGCAGTTTTGGGTCTAGCGGTCTATACGAGCAGTACTTC
v_call: TRBV12-3/TRBV12-4; clone_size: NA; j_call: TRBJ2-7; d_call: TRBD2; cdr3_length: 14; cdr3_aa: CASGLGLADYEQYF; cdr3_nt: TGTGCCAGCGGTTTAGGTCTAGCGGATTACGAGCAGTACTTC
v_call: TRBV11-3; clone_size: NA; j_call: TRBJ2-4; d_call: NA; cdr3_length: 18; cdr3_aa: CASSLGKTTIVAKNIQYF; cdr3_nt: TGTGCCAGCAGCTTAGGAAAGACGACAATCGTAGCCAAAAACATTCAGTACTTC
v_call: TRBV2; clone_size: many; j_call: TRBJ2-1; d_call: NA; cdr3_length: 15; cdr3_aa: CASSLRTASYNEQFF; cdr3_nt: TGTGCCAGCAGTTTAAGGACTGCCTCCTACAATGAGCAGTTCTTC
v_call: TRBV29-1; clone_size: few; j_call: TRBJ2-2; d_call: NA; cdr3_length: 12; cdr3_aa: CSVLDAHGELFF; cdr3_nt: TGCAGCGTATTGGACGCCCACGGGGAGCTGTTTTTT
v_call: TRBV5-4; clone_size: many; j_call: TRBJ2-5; d_call: TRBD2; cdr3_length: 19; cdr3_aa: CASSLGGGMTSGPQETQYF; cdr3_nt: TGTGCCAGCAGCTTGGGGGGAGGGATGACTAGCGGGCCCCAAGAGACCCAGTACTTC
v_call: TRBV11-2; clone_size: many; j_call: TRBJ2-5; d_call: NA; cdr3_length: 13; cdr3_aa: CASSLGYGETQYF; cdr3_nt: TGTGCCAGCAGCTTAGGGTACGGGGAGACCCAGTACTTC
v_call: TRBV9; clone_size: NA; j_call: TRBJ1-4; d_call: NA; cdr3_length: 15; cdr3_aa: CASSDTGHPNEKLFF; cdr3_nt: TGTGCCAGCAGCGACACGGGACATCCTAATGAAAAACTGTTTTTT
v_call: TRBV5-6; clone_size: many; j_call: TRBJ2-7; d_call: NA; cdr3_length: 14; cdr3_aa: CASSPDSTVYEQYF; cdr3_nt: TGTGCCAGCAGCCCTGACAGTACAGTCTACGAGCAGTACTTC
v_call: TRBV28; clone_size: many; j_call: TRBJ2-3; d_call: TRBD1; cdr3_length: 17; cdr3_aa: CASSLAWDSPSTDTQYF; cdr3_nt: TGTGCCAGCAGTTTAGCGTGGGACAGCCCTAGCACAGATACGCAGTATTTT
v_call: TRBV20-1; clone_size: many; j_call: TRBJ2-5; d_call: TRBD1; cdr3_length: 13; cdr3_aa: CSARQGARETQYF; cdr3_nt: TGCAGTGCTAGACAGGGGGCGCGTGAGACCCAGTACTTC
v_call: TRBV6-2/TRBV6-3; clone_size: many; j_call: TRBJ1-1; d_call: NA; cdr3_length: 11; cdr3_aa: CAARSTTEAFF; cdr3_nt: TGTGCCGCTAGAAGTACCACTGAAGCTTTCTTT
v_call: TRBV2; clone_size: NA; j_call: TRBJ2-1; d_call: TRBD2; cdr3_length: 19; cdr3_aa: CASKRTSGAGKRSYNEQFF; cdr3_nt: TGTGCCAGCAAGCGGACTAGCGGGGCAGGCAAACGCTCCTACAATGAGCAGTTCTTC
v_call: TRBV29-1; clone_size: many; j_call: TRBJ2-1; d_call: NA; cdr3_length: 14; cdr3_aa: CSVERGGGYNEQFF; cdr3_nt: TGCAGCGTTGAAAGGGGGGGCGGCTACAATGAGCAGTTCTTC
v_call: TRBV15; clone_size: few; j_call: TRBJ2-3; d_call: NA; cdr3_length: 11; cdr3_aa: CATSRLDTQYF; cdr3_nt: TGTGCCACCAGCAGGCTAGATACGCAGTATTTT
v_call: TRBV15; clone_size: few; j_call: TRBJ2-7; d_call: TRBD1; cdr3_length: 15; cdr3_aa: CATRDRGLPATEQYF; cdr3_nt: TGTGCCACCCGGGACAGGGGGCTTCCGGCGACCGAGCAGTACTTC
v_call: TRBV20-1; clone_size: many; j_call: TRBJ2-7; d_call: TRBD1; cdr3_length: 14; cdr3_aa: CSAREPGQGYEQYF; cdr3_nt: TGCAGTGCTAGAGAACCGGGACAGGGCTACGAGCAGTACTTC
v_call: TRBV6-2/TRBV6-3; clone_size: many; j_call: TRBJ2-7; d_call: TRBD1; cdr3_length: 14; cdr3_aa: CASSYGAGGYEQYF; cdr3_nt: TGTGCCAGCAGTTACGGGGCAGGGGGCTACGAGCAGTACTTC
v_call: TRBV6-1; clone_size: many; j_call: TRBJ2-3; d_call: TRBD2; cdr3_length: 17; cdr3_aa: CASSPLTGLGQADTQYF; cdr3_nt: TGTGCCAGCAGTCCCTTGACCGGACTAGGTCAGGCAGATACGCAGTATTTT
v_call: TRBV28; clone_size: many; j_call: TRBJ1-5; d_call: NA; cdr3_length: 18; cdr3_aa: CASSSGRSGDYSNQPQHF; cdr3_nt: TGTGCCAGCAGTTCCGGGCGCTCAGGGGACTATAGCAATCAGCCCCAGCATTTT
v_call: TRBV5-1; clone_size: many; j_call: TRBJ2-7; d_call: TRBD1; cdr3_length: 15; cdr3_aa: CASSLSSGQPYEQYF; cdr3_nt: TGCGCCAGCAGCTTGAGCTCGGGACAGCCATACGAGCAGTACTTC
v_call: TRBV15; clone_size: few; j_call: TRBJ1-4; d_call: NA; cdr3_length: 13; cdr3_aa: CATMTAPNEKLFF; cdr3_nt: TGTGCCACCATGACAGCCCCTAATGAAAAACTGTTTTTT
v_call: TRBV24-1; clone_size: NA; j_call: TRBJ2-2; d_call: NA; cdr3_length: 16; cdr3_aa: CATSDLRLSNTGELFF; cdr3_nt: TGTGCCACCAGTGATTTGCGATTGTCGAACACCGGGGAGCTGTTTTTT
v_call: TRBV2; clone_size: NA; j_call: TRBJ2-2; d_call: TRBD2; cdr3_length: 16; cdr3_aa: CASREDGRARTGELFF; cdr3_nt: TGTGCCAGCAGAGAAGACGGGAGGGCTAGAACCGGGGAGCTGTTTTTT
v_call: TRBV19; clone_size: NA; j_call: TRBJ1-5; d_call: NA; cdr3_length: 17; cdr3_aa: CASSILAQGEGNQPQHF; cdr3_nt: TGTGCCAGTAGTATACTGGCACAGGGCGAAGGCAATCAGCCCCAGCATTTT
v_call: TRBV12-3/TRBV12-4; clone_size: few; j_call: TRBJ2-3; d_call: NA; cdr3_length: 12; cdr3_aa: CASKRMGDAQYF; cdr3_nt: TGTGCCAGCAAGCGCATGGGAGATGCGCAGTATTTT